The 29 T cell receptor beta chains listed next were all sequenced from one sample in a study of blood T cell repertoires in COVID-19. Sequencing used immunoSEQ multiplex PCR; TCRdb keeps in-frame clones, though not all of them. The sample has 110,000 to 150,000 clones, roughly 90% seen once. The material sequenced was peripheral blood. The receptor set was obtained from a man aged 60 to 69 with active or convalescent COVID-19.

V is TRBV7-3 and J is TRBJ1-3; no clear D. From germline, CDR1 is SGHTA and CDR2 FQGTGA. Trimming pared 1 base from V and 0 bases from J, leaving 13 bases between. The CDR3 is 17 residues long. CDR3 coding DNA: TGTGCCAGCAGCTTAAAGGGAGGAGGAGACTCTGGAAACACCATATATTTT. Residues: CASSLKGGGDSGNTIYF. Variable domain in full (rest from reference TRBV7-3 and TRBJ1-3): GAGVSQTPSNKVTEKGKYVELRCDPISGHTALYWYRQSLGQGPEFLIYFQGTGAADDSGLPNDRFFAVRPEGSVSTLKIQRTERGDSAVYLCASSLKGGGDSGNTIYFGEGSWLTVV.

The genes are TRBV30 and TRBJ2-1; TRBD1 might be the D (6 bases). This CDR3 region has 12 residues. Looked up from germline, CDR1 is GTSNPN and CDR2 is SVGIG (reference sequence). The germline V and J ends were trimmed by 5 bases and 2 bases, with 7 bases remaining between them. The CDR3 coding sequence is TGTGCCTGGGGGGGCCCCTACAATGAGCAGTTCTTC. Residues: CAWGGPYNEQFF.

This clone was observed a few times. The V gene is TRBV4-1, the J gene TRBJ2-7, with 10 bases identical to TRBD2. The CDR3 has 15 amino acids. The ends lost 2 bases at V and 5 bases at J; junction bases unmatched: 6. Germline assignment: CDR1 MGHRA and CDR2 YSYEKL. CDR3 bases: TGCGCCAGCAGCCAACTAGCGGGAGCCCTCCACGAGCAGTACTTC. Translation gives CASSQLAGALHEQYF.

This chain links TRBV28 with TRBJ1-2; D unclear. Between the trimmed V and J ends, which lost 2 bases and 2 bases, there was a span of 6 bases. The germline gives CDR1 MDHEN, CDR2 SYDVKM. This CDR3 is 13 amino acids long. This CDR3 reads CASSLPPNYGYTF. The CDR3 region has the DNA TGTGCCAGCAGTTTACCCCCAAACTATGGCTACACCTTC.

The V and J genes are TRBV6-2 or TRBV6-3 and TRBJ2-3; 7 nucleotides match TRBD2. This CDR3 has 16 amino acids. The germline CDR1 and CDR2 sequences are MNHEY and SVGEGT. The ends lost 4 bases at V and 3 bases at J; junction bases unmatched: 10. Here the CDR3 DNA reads TGTGCCAGCAGTTCTGGACTAGAGGTATGGACAGATACGCAGTATTTT. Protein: CASSSGLEVWTDTQYF.

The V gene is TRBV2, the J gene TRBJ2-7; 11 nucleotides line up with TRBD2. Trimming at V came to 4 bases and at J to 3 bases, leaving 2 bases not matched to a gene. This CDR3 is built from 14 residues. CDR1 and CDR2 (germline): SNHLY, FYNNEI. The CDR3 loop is CASSGTSGYYEQYF. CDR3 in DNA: TGTGCCAGCAGTGGGACTAGCGGGTACTACGAGCAGTACTTC.

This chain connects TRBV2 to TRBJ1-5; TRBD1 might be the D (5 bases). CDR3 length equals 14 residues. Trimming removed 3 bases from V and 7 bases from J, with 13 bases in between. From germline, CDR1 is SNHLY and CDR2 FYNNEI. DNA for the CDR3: TGTGCCAGCAGTGAGGGTCAGGGAATACAGCCCCAGCATTTT. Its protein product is CASSEGQGIQPQHF.

CDR3 in DNA: TGTGCCAGCAGCAAGACAAGGGAGCACCCTGAAGCTTTCTTT. Residues: CASSKTREHPEAFF. V is TRBV21-1 and J is TRBJ1-1. TRBV21-1 is recorded as a pseudogene. CDR3 size: 14 residues.

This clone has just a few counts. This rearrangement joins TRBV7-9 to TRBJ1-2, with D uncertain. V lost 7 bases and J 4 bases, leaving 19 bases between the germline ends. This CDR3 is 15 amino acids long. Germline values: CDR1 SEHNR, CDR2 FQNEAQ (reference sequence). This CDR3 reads CASTIAMAGIYGYTF. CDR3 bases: TGTGCCAGCACCATCGCTATGGCAGGCATCTATGGCTACACCTTC.

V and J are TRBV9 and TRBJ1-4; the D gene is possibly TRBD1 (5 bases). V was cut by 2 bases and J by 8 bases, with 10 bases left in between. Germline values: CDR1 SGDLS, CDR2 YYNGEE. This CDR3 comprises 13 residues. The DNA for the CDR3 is TGTGCCAGCAGCGTCGGACAAGAGGAAAAACTGTTTTTT. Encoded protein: CASSVGQEEKLFF.

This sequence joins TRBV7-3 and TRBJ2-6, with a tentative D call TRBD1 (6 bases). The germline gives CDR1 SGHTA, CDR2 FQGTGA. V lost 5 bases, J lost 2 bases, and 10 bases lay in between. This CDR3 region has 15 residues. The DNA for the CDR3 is TGTGCCAGCAGCCCAGGGGTAACTGGGGCCAACGTCCTGACTTTC. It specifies CASSPGVTGANVLTF.

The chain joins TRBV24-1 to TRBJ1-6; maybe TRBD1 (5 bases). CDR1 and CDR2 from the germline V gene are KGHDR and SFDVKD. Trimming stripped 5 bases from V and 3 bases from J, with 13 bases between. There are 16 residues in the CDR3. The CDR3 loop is CATSAGLYGYNSPLHF. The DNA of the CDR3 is TGTGCCACCAGTGCGGGACTCTACGGCTATAATTCACCCCTCCACTTT.

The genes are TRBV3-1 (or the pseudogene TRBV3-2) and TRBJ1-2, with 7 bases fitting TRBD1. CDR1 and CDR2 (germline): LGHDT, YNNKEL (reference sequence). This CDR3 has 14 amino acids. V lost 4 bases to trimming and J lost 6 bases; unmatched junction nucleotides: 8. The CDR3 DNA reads TGTGCCAGCAGCCCCCCGACAGGGTTTCATGGCTACACCTTC. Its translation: CASSPPTGFHGYTF.

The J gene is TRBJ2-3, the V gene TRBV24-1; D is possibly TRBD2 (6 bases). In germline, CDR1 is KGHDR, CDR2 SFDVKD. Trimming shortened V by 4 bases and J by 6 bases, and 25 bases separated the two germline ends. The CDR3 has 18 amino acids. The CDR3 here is CATSDYGGPTSPQDTQYF. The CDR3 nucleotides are TGTGCCACCAGTGACTATGGAGGCCCTACTAGCCCGCAGGATACGCAGTATTTT.

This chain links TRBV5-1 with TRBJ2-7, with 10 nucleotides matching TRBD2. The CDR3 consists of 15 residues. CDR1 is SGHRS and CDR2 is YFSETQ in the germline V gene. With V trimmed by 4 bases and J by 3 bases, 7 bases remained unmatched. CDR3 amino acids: CASSPGLAEYYEQYF. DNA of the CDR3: TGCGCCAGCAGCCCCGGACTAGCGGAGTACTACGAGCAGTACTTC.

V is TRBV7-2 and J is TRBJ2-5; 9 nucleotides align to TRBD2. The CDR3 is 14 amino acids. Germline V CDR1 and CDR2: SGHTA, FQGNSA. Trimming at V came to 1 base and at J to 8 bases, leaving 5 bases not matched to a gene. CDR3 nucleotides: TGTGCCAGCAGCTTAGGGCTAGCGGGGTCTACCCAGTACTTC. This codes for CASSLGLAGSTQYF.

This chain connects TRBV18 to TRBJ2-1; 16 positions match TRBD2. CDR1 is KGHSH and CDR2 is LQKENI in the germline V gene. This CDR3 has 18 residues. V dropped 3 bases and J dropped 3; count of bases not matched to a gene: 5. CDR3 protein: CASSPGLAGGPLYNEQFF. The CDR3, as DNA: TGTGCCAGCTCACCGGGACTAGCGGGGGGGCCTCTCTACAATGAGCAGTTCTTC. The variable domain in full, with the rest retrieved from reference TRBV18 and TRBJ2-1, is NAGVMQNPRHLVRRRGQEARLRCSPMKGHSHVYWYRQLPEEGLKFMVYLQKENIIDESGMPKERFSAEFPKEGPSILRIQQVVRGDSAAYFCASSPGLAGGPLYNEQFFGPGTRLTVL.

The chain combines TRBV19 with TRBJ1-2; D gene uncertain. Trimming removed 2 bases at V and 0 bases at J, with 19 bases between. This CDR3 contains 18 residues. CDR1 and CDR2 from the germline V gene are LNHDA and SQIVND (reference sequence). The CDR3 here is CASSIRADLTQSNYGYTF. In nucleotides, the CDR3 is TGTGCCAGTAGTATAAGAGCGGATCTAACCCAGTCTAACTATGGCTACACCTTC.

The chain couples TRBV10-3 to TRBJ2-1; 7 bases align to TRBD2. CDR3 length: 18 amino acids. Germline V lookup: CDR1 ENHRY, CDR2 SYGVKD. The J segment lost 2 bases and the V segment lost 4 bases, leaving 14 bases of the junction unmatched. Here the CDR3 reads CAISGRTGGSATYNEQFF. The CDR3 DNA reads TGTGCCATCAGTGGACGTACGGGGGGATCGGCCACCTACAATGAGCAGTTCTTC.

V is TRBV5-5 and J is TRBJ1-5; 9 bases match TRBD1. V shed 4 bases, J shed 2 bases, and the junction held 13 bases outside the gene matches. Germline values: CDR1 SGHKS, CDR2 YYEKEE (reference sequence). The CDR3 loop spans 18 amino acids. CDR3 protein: CASSLRPPGQGRNQPQHF. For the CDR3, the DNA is TGTGCCAGCAGCCTCCGACCCCCGGGACAGGGCCGCAATCAGCCCCAGCATTTT.

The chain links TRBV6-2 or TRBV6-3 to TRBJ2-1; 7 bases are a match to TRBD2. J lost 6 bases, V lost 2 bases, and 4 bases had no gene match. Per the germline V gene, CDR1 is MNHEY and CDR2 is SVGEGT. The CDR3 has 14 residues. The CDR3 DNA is TGTGCCAGCAGTTACACCAGGGAGGGCAATGAGCAGTTCTTC. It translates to CASSYTREGNEQFF.

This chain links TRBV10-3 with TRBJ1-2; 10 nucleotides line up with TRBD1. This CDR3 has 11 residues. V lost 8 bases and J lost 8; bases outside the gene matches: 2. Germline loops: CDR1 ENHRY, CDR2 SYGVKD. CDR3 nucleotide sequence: TGTGCCATCGGGACAGGGGTCGGCTACACCTTC. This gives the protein CAIGTGVGYTF.

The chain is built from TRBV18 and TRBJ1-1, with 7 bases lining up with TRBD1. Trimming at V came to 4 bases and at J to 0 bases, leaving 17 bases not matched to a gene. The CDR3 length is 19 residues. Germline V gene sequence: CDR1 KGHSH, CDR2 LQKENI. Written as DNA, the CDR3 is TGTGCCAGCTCACTTCCTAGACCGGGACAGCAACTCATGAACACTGAAGCTTTCTTT. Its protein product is CASSLPRPGQQLMNTEAFF.

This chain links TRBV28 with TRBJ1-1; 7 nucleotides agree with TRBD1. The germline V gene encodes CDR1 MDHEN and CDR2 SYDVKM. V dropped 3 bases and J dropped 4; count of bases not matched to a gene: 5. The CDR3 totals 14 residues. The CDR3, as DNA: TGTGCCAGCAGTTTGACAGGGCTGAGCACTGAAGCTTTCTTT. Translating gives CASSLTGLSTEAFF.

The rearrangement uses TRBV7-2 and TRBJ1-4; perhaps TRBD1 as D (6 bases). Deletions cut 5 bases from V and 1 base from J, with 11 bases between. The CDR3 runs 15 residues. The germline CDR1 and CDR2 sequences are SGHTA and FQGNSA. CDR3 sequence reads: CASSPSGETNEKLFF. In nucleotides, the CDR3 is TGTGCCAGCAGCCCATCAGGGGAAACTAATGAAAAACTGTTTTTT.

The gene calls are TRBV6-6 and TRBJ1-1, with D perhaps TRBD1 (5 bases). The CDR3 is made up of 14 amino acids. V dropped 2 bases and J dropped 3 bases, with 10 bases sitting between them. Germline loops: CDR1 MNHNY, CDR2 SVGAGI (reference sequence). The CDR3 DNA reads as TGTGCCAGCAGTTACACAGGACGGGACACTGAAGCTTTCTTT. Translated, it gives CASSYTGRDTEAFF.

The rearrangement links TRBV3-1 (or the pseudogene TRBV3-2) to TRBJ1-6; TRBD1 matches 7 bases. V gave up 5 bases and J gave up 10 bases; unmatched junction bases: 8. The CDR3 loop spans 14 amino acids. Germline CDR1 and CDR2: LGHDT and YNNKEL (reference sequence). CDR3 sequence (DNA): TGTGCCAGCAGCAGTAGAGGGGGCAGGTCACCCCTCCACTTT. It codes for CASSSRGGRSPLHF.

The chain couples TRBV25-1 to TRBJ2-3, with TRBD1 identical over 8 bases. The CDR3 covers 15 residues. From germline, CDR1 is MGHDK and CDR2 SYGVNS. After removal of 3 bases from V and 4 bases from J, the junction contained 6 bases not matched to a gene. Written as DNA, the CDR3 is TGTGCCAGCAGTGAGCAGGGGGCAGAACCAGATACGCAGTATTTT. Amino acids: CASSEQGAEPDTQYF.

The CDR3 DNA follows: TGTGCCAGCAGCTTACGGGGGACAGATACGCAGTATTTT. Residues: CASSLRGTDTQYF. The J gene is TRBJ2-3, the V gene TRBV5-6; D may be TRBD2 (6 bases). V lost 2 bases, J lost 3 bases, and 7 bases lay in between. Per germline, CDR1 SGHDT and CDR2 YYEEEE. The CDR3 covers 13 residues.